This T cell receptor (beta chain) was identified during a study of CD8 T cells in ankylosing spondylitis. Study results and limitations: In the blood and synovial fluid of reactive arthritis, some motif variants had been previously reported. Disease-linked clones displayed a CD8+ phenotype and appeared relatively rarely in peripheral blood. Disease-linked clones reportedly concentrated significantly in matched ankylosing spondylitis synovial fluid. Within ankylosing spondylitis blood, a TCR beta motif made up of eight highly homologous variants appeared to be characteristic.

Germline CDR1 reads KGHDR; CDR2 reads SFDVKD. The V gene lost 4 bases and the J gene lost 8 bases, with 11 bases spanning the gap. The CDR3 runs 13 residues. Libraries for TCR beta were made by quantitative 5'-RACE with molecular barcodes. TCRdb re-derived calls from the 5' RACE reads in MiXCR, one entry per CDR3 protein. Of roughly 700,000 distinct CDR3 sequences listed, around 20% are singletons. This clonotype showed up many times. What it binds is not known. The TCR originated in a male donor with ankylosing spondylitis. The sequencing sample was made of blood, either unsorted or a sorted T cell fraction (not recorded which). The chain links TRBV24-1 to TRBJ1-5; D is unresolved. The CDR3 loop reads CATSDQNREPQHF. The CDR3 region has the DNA TGTGCCACCAGTGACCAGAATCGAGAGCCCCAGCATTTT.